The 31 T cell receptor beta chains reported below all come from one sample, sequenced in a study of blood T cell repertoires in COVID-19. TCRdb's copy holds only in-frame clones and misses some; the assay was immunoSEQ multiplex PCR. The repertoire holds 75,000 to 100,000 clones, with approximately 72% as singletons. The sample was peripheral blood. These TCRs come from a man between 70 and 80 years old with acute or convalescent COVID-19.

This sequence joins TRBV2 and TRBJ2-1; the match to TRBD2 covers 11 bases. J gave up 3 bases and V 4 bases, and 5 bases lay outside the gene matches. Germline V gene data show CDR1 as SNHLY and CDR2 as FYNNEI. This CDR3 contains 16 residues. CDR3 in amino acids: CASSAGTSGFYNEQFF. The CDR3, as DNA: TGTGCCAGCAGTGCGGGGACTAGCGGCTTCTACAATGAGCAGTTCTTC.

This rearrangement joins TRBV7-9 to TRBJ2-1; a weak D match, TRBD1 (6 bases). This CDR3 region has 16 residues. Germline V gene sequence: CDR1 SEHNR, CDR2 FQNEAQ (reference sequence). Trimming took off 3 bases at V and 6 bases at J, with 18 bases between the two ends. For the CDR3, the DNA is TGTGCCAGCAGCTTGGGCAGGGGCATAGCTTCCAATGAGCAGTTCTTC. This encodes CASSLGRGIASNEQFF.

V usage is TRBV11-2 and J usage is TRBJ2-1, with D uncertain. The V gene lost 0 bases and the J gene lost 8 bases, with 5 bases spanning the gap. The CDR3 spans 12 residues. Germline V gene sequence: CDR1 SGHAT, CDR2 FQNNGV. The CDR3 DNA sequence: TGTGCCAGCAGCTTAGATCTTGATGAGCAGTTCTTC. Translation gives CASSLDLDEQFF.

The V and J genes are TRBV11-1 and TRBJ2-5; TRBD2 might be the D (6 bases). Germline V gene data show CDR1 as SGHAT and CDR2 as FQDESV (reference sequence). V lost 6 bases, J lost 4 bases, and 12 bases lay in between. The CDR3 contains 13 residues. The CDR3 DNA reads TGTGCCAGCAGGGGGACGGGGGTAGAGACCCAGTACTTC. This gives the protein CASRGTGVETQYF.

V is TRBV25-1 and J is TRBJ2-7; 13 bases agree with TRBD2. V gave up 4 bases and J gave up 6 bases; unmatched junction bases: 9. From germline, CDR1 is MGHDK and CDR2 SYGVNS. The CDR3 sequence is 16 residues long. The CDR3 loop reads CASSAIGLAGVGEQYF. CDR3 nucleotide sequence: TGTGCCAGCAGTGCGATTGGACTAGCGGGAGTAGGCGAGCAGTACTTC.

The chain links TRBV18 to TRBJ2-1; TRBD2 matches at 7 bases. This CDR3 region has 13 residues. The V segment lost 4 bases and the J segment 8 bases; nucleotides outside the gene matches: 5. Per germline, CDR1 KGHSH and CDR2 LQKENI. Here the CDR3 reads CASSLGTTYEQFF. CDR3 DNA sequence: TGTGCCAGCTCACTTGGGACTACCTATGAGCAGTTCTTC.

The chain is built from TRBV9 and TRBJ2-5, with D maybe TRBD2 (5 bases). Per germline, CDR1 SGDLS and CDR2 YYNGEE. Trimming took 1 base from V and 5 from J, leaving 18 bases between them. This CDR3 has 16 amino acids. For the CDR3, the DNA is TGTGCCAGCAGCGTACAAGAGGGCCTAAGGAGTGAGACCCAGTACTTC. It encodes CASSVQEGLRSETQYF.

The gene calls are TRBV19 and TRBJ2-5; 10 nucleotides agree with TRBD1. CDR1 is LNHDA, CDR2 SQIVND, per germline (reference sequence). This CDR3 is built from 15 residues. V dropped 5 bases and J dropped 6; count of bases not matched to a gene: 9. CDR3 DNA: TGTGCCAGTAGTCCGCGGACAGGGGGGACAAAGACCCAGTACTTC. Its protein product is CASSPRTGGTKTQYF. Full variable domain (remainder filled in from reference TRBV19 and TRBJ2-5): DGGITQSPKYLFRKEGQNVTLSCEQNLNHDAMYWYRQDPGQGLRLIYYSQIVNDFQKGDIAEGYSVSREKKESFPLTVTSAQKNPTAFYLCASSPRTGGTKTQYFGPGTRLLVL.

This chain links TRBV18 with TRBJ2-7; D perhaps matches TRBD2 (5 bases). V lost 6 bases and J lost 0, with 18 bases in between. CDR3 length: 16 amino acids. Germline values: CDR1 KGHSH, CDR2 LQKENI. The CDR3 region has the DNA TGTGCCAGCTCCACCGGGTGGGGAGTGCTCTCCTACGAGCAGTACTTC. It codes for CASSTGWGVLSYEQYF.

This chain links TRBV4-2 with TRBJ2-2; possible D gene TRBD1, 6 bases. Germline assignment: CDR1 LGHNA and CDR2 YNFKEQ. The CDR3 runs 15 residues. V dropped 8 bases and J dropped 4 bases, with 17 bases sitting between them. As DNA, the CDR3 is TGTGCCAGCGGCAGAATACAGGGTGTCACCGGGGAGCTGTTTTTT. Protein product: CASGRIQGVTGELFF.

The chain carries TRBV2 and TRBJ2-2, with D perhaps matching TRBD2 (6 bases). The CDR3 runs to 17 residues. Germline loops: CDR1 SNHLY, CDR2 FYNNEI. Deletions cut 6 bases from V and 0 bases from J, with 17 bases between. The CDR3 protein is CASRKIPGLPNTGELFF. The CDR3 coding sequence is TGTGCCAGCAGAAAGATTCCCGGACTACCGAACACCGGGGAGCTGTTTTTT.

This clone was recorded once. The chain joins TRBV7-2 to TRBJ2-5; D perhaps matches TRBD2 (6 bases). This CDR3 spans 15 amino acids. Per germline, CDR1 SGHTA and CDR2 FQGNSA. V was pared by 3 bases and J by 9 bases, with 20 bases between. This CDR3 is CASSFSMDYSASQYF. CDR3 DNA sequence: TGTGCCAGCAGCTTCTCTATGGACTATTCCGCTTCCCAGTACTTC.

The V call is TRBV18, the J call TRBJ2-7; weak D call: TRBD2 (6 bases). Germline values: CDR1 KGHSH, CDR2 LQKENI. V was clipped by 8 bases and J by 7 bases, with 18 bases between them. The CDR3 runs 13 residues. CDR3 in amino acids: CASATEERGEQYF. CDR3 nucleotide sequence: TGTGCCAGCGCCACGGAGGAACGGGGGGAGCAGTACTTC.

The chain uses TRBV10-3 and TRBJ2-1, with TRBD2 matching over 7 bases. CDR1 and CDR2 from the germline V gene are ENHRY and SYGVKD. The CDR3 is 13 amino acids. V gave up 4 bases and J gave up 4 bases; unmatched junction bases: 1. The CDR3 nucleotides are TGTGCCATCAGTGGGGAGGGGTACAATGAGCAGTTCTTC. The encoded protein is CAISGEGYNEQFF.

The chain has TRBV5-1 and TRBJ2-1, with 7 bases that match TRBD2. The CDR3 length is 16 residues. The V and J ends lost 3 bases and 3 bases, in that order; junction bases with no gene match: 9. CDR1 and CDR2 from the germline V gene are SGHRS and YFSETQ. Here the CDR3 DNA reads TGCGCCAGCAGCTCGGTGGCGGGAGAAGGCTACAATGAGCAGTTCTTC. Its protein is CASSSVAGEGYNEQFF.

V usage is TRBV7-2 and J usage is TRBJ2-1; 14 bases fit TRBD2. Germline assignment: CDR1 SGHTA and CDR2 FQGNSA. The CDR3 runs to 17 residues. J gave up 10 bases and V 5 bases, and 13 bases lay outside the gene matches. The CDR3 coding sequence is TGTGCCAGCAGCCCCAGGCCGGGACTAGCGGGAGAACACGAGCAGTTCTTC. Translated, it gives CASSPRPGLAGEHEQFF. Drawing the rest from reference TRBV7-2 and TRBJ2-1, the complete variable domain is GAGVSQSPSNKVTEKGKDVELRCDPISGHTALYWYRQSLGQGLEFLIYFQGNSAPDKSGLPSDRFSAERTGGSVSTLTIQRTQQEDSAVYLCASSPRPGLAGEHEQFFGPGTRLTVL.

In this sample, this clone turned up a few times. For the CDR3, the DNA is TGTGCCAGCTCACTATCGGGACAGGGCAACTACGAGCAGTACTTC. It is translated as CASSLSGQGNYEQYF. The chain is built from TRBV18 and TRBJ2-7, with 9 bases identical to TRBD1. V shed 4 bases and J 3 bases; nucleotides not matched to a gene: 7. The CDR3 length is 15 residues. Germline V gene sequence: CDR1 KGHSH, CDR2 LQKENI.

On this clone itself: The identical CDR3 is also encoded by other nucleotide sequences in the sample. The gene calls are TRBV19 and TRBJ2-1, with 10 bases that match TRBD2. The CDR3 is 15 amino acids. Germline-derived CDR1 and CDR2 are LNHDA and SQIVND (reference sequence). J lost 2 bases, V lost 3 bases, and 1 base had no gene match. CDR3 coding DNA: TGTGCCAGTAGTATCGGGACTAGCGCCTACAATGAGCAGTTCTTC. It specifies CASSIGTSAYNEQFF.

The chain couples TRBV3-1 (or the pseudogene TRBV3-2) to TRBJ2-7, with D possibly being TRBD1 (6 bases). The V and J ends lost 4 bases and 3 bases respectively, with 10 bases between them. The CDR3 sequence is 13 residues long. In germline, CDR1 is LGHDT, CDR2 YNNKEL (reference sequence). The DNA for the CDR3 is TGTGCCAGCAGCCGGGACACCTACTACGAGCAGTACTTC. It translates to CASSRDTYYEQYF.

The rearrangement links TRBV28 to TRBJ2-5, with 8 bases identical to TRBD2. The length of the CDR3 is 16 residues. The V segment lost 4 bases and the J segment 2 bases; nucleotides outside the gene matches: 9. Germline-derived CDR1 and CDR2 are MDHEN and SYDVKM. This CDR3 is CASSSPISGAQETQYF. The CDR3 bases are TGTGCCAGCAGTTCCCCGATTAGCGGGGCACAAGAGACCCAGTACTTC.

The chain is built from TRBV7-2 and TRBJ2-5; 12 bases fit TRBD2. The CDR3 has 16 amino acids. V shed 4 bases and J 0 bases; nucleotides not matched to a gene: 3. Germline V gene data show CDR1 as SGHTA and CDR2 as FQGNSA. The CDR3 loop is CASSSTSGRYQETQYF. The CDR3 nucleotides are TGTGCCAGCAGCTCTACTAGCGGGAGGTACCAAGAGACCCAGTACTTC.

The chain joins TRBV7-3 to TRBJ1-1, with D possibly TRBD1 on 6 matching bases. This CDR3 spans 14 amino acids. V was clipped by 2 bases and J by 3 bases, with 10 bases between them. In germline, CDR1 is SGHTA, CDR2 FQGTGA. This CDR3 is CASSLQRTDTEAFF. The CDR3 coding sequence is TGTGCCAGCAGCTTACAAAGGACAGACACTGAAGCTTTCTTT.

A few counts support this clone. The J gene is TRBJ2-7, the V gene TRBV15; possibly TRBD2 for D (5 bases). Germline V gene lookup returns CDR1 LNHNV and CDR2 YYDKDF (reference sequence). Deletions cut 0 bases from V and 5 bases from J, with 8 bases between. The CDR3 is 13 residues long. The DNA for the CDR3 is TGTGCCACCAGCAGAGAAAAGGGAGACGAGCAGTACTTC. Translating gives CATSREKGDEQYF.

V and J are TRBV3-1 (or the pseudogene TRBV3-2) and TRBJ2-1; 13 bases fit TRBD2. The CDR3 loop spans 16 amino acids. Germline V gives CDR1 LGHDT, CDR2 YNNKEL (reference sequence). The trim removed 4 bases at V and 7 bases at J, leaving 7 bases unmatched. For the CDR3, the DNA is TGTGCCAGCAGCCGGGGGACTAGCGGGATGCTAAATGAGCAGTTCTTC. This codes for CASSRGTSGMLNEQFF.

The chain has TRBV3-1 (or the pseudogene TRBV3-2) and TRBJ2-1; no clear D. Per germline, CDR1 LGHDT and CDR2 YNNKEL (reference sequence). This CDR3 region has 15 residues. V lost 0 bases and J 2 bases, leaving 8 bases between the germline ends. The DNA of the CDR3 is TGTGCCAGCAGCCAAGATAGAGTCGCCTACAATGAGCAGTTCTTC. This codes for CASSQDRVAYNEQFF.

CDR3 nucleotides: TGTGCCAGCAGTGAGACCACAGGGGGCAAGGATACGCAGTATTTT. As protein: CASSETTGGKDTQYF. The V and J genes are TRBV6-1 and TRBJ2-3, with 9 bases lining up with TRBD1. J lost 6 bases, V lost 3 bases, and 7 bases had no gene match. The CDR3 has 15 amino acids. The germline CDR1 and CDR2 sequences are MNHNS and SASEGT.

The chain is built from TRBV28 and TRBJ1-2; TRBD1 aligns across 8 bases. V shed 1 base and J 5 bases; nucleotides not matched to a gene: 6. The CDR3 has 15 amino acids. From germline, CDR1 is MDHEN and CDR2 SYDVKM. The CDR3 protein is CASSLSQQGAYGYTF. CDR3 nucleotides: TGTGCCAGCAGTTTATCTCAGCAGGGGGCGTATGGCTACACCTTC.

This chain links TRBV27 with TRBJ2-5, with 9 bases fitting TRBD2. The J segment lost 2 bases and the V segment lost 5 bases, leaving 12 bases of the junction unmatched. Germline CDR1 and CDR2: MNHEY and SMNVEV (reference sequence). The CDR3 spans 17 residues. For the CDR3, the DNA is TGTGCCAGCAGTGAGGGTTCTAGCGGGGCGAATCAAGAGACCCAGTACTTC. Encoded protein: CASSEGSSGANQETQYF.

V and J are TRBV6-4 and TRBJ1-5; D is possibly TRBD1 (6 bases). V gave up 5 bases and J gave up 4 bases, with 12 bases separating them. This CDR3 spans 14 amino acids. The V gene's germline CDR1 is MRHNA and CDR2 SNTAGT. CDR3 in amino acids: CASSPRQANQPQHF. The DNA of the CDR3 is TGTGCCAGCAGTCCTCGACAGGCAAATCAGCCCCAGCATTTT.

The CDR3 sequence: CASSLAGLTQPQHF. CDR3 nucleotide sequence: TGTGCCAGCAGTTTAGCGGGATTAACCCAGCCCCAGCATTTT. The genes are TRBV28 and TRBJ1-5; the D is unclear. CDR1 is MDHEN and CDR2 is SYDVKM in the germline V gene. This CDR3 has 14 amino acids. The V gene lost 2 bases and the J gene lost 7 bases, with 12 bases spanning the gap.

The genes are TRBV5-1 and TRBJ2-3; TRBD2 matches 9 bases. CDR1 is SGHRS and CDR2 is YFSETQ in the germline V gene. This CDR3 has 15 residues. The V and J ends lost 3 bases and 4 bases, in that order; junction bases with no gene match: 6. CDR3 coding DNA: TGCGCCAGCAGCTCGGGACTAGCCTTTTCAGATACGCAGTATTTT. Translating it yields CASSSGLAFSDTQYF.